This T cell receptor (beta chain) was documented in a study of T cells in Graves' hyperthyroidism and ophthalmopathy. This clonotype was found a few times. The antigen remains undetermined. Sequence at one end of the junction differs from germline and may be a read error. Regions amplified from RNA transcripts were the TCR beta CDR3 regions. HTBI primers were employed in a first-round RT-PCR of the TCR CDR3. TCRdb passed the multiplex PCR reads through MiXCR, listing each CDR3 protein once. The repertoire holds roughly 330,000 distinct CDR3 sequences, with roughly 17% as singletons. Germline V gene sequence: CDR1 KGHDR, CDR2 SFDVKD. CDR3 length: 12 amino acids. Study-level points and caveats: The model's output predicted ophthalmopathy at a median of about 6.5 months prior to onset. A model of 13 V-J pairs discriminated ophthalmopathy from stable hyperthyroidism.

Fresh peripheral blood, 10 ml, yielded the PBMCs. The TCR was taken from a man aged 25-45 years with Graves' hyperthyroidism. The sample was blood. This chain uses TRBV24-1 with TRBJ1-5; D gene ambiguous. The CDR3 DNA follows: TGTGTCACCAGTGATAGCAATCAGCCCCAGCATTTT. It specifies CVTSDSNQPQHF.